These T cell receptor beta chains were read from a single sample in a study of OX40 agonist ivuxolimab in advanced cancers. Produced via immunoSEQ multiplex PCR; TCRdb's table is partial and in-frame only. The top ten hold 11% of the sample, which has about 53,000 clones, around 87% seen once. The sequenced sample was CD4+ or CD8+ T cells sorted from blood, obtained in a trial of the OX40 agonist ivuxolimab. All receptors derive from an adult with an advanced solid tumor such as melanoma, head and neck, liver or kidney cancer. Both conserved end residues are part of each CDR3. D genes are given only for firm matches. Not all rows give a size; the values are once, few, many and, for expanded clones, a class.

clone size: once; CDR3 length: 13; D gene: .; J gene: TRBJ1-1; V gene: TRBV6-1; CDR3 protein: CASRESGNTEAFF; CDR3 DNA: TGTGCCAGCAGAGAGTCGGGAAACACTGAAGCTTTCTTT
clone size: .; CDR3 length: 12; D gene: .; J gene: TRBJ2-5; V gene: TRBV6-1; CDR3 protein: CASSDRVETQYF; CDR3 DNA: TGTGCCAGCAGTGACAGGGTAGAGACCCAGTACTTC
clone size: .; CDR3 length: 15; D gene: TRBD1; J gene: TRBJ2-1; V gene: TRBV5-4; CDR3 protein: CASSLGQGTYNEQFF; CDR3 DNA: TGTGCCAGCAGCTTGGGACAGGGGACCTACAATGAGCAGTTCTTC
clone size: .; CDR3 length: 15; D gene: TRBD1; J gene: TRBJ1-1; V gene: TRBV28; CDR3 protein: CASSSTTGMNTEAFF; CDR3 DNA: TGTGCCAGCAGTTCGACGACAGGGATGAACACTGAAGCTTTCTTT
clone size: .; CDR3 length: 13; D gene: .; J gene: TRBJ2-2; V gene: TRBV19; CDR3 protein: CAARGLGTGELFF; CDR3 DNA: TGTGCCGCCCGGGGGTTGGGCACCGGGGAGCTGTTTTTT
clone size: .; CDR3 length: 14; D gene: .; J gene: TRBJ2-1; V gene: TRBV19; CDR3 protein: CASSTQDWDNEQFF; CDR3 DNA: TGTGCCAGTAGTACCCAGGACTGGGACAATGAGCAGTTCTTC
clone size: .; CDR3 length: 13; D gene: .; J gene: TRBJ2-7; V gene: TRBV7-8; CDR3 protein: CASSSGGNYEQYF; CDR3 DNA: TGTGCCAGCAGCTCAGGAGGGAACTACGAGCAGTACTTC
clone size: .; CDR3 length: 15; D gene: .; J gene: TRBJ1-2; V gene: TRBV7-9; CDR3 protein: CASSSSGRSLYGYTF; CDR3 DNA: TGTGCCAGCAGCTCAAGCGGACGGTCCCTTTATGGCTACACCTTC
clone size: .; CDR3 length: 14; D gene: TRBD1; J gene: TRBJ2-3; V gene: TRBV18; CDR3 protein: CASSPAQGLDTQYF; CDR3 DNA: TGTGCCAGCTCACCGGCACAGGGGCTAGATACGCAGTATTTT
clone size: .; CDR3 length: 11; D gene: .; J gene: TRBJ2-1; V gene: TRBV19; CDR3 protein: CASSIIGKQFF; CDR3 DNA: TGTGCCAGTAGTATAATAGGAAAGCAGTTCTTC
clone size: .; CDR3 length: 17; D gene: TRBD2; J gene: TRBJ2-2; V gene: TRBV7-6; CDR3 protein: CASSLASSGTNTGELFF; CDR3 DNA: TGTGCCAGCAGCTTAGCGTCTAGCGGGACGAACACCGGGGAGCTGTTTTTT
clone size: .; CDR3 length: 14; D gene: .; J gene: TRBJ1-5; V gene: TRBV19; CDR3 protein: CASSIDIEGQPQHF; CDR3 DNA: TGTGCCAGTAGTATAGATATCGAGGGTCAGCCCCAGCATTTT
clone size: .; CDR3 length: 15; D gene: TRBD1; J gene: TRBJ2-2; V gene: TRBV7-6; CDR3 protein: CASGPGQGIPGELFF; CDR3 DNA: TGTGCCAGCGGTCCGGGACAGGGAATACCCGGGGAGCTGTTTTTT
clone size: .; CDR3 length: 14; D gene: TRBD1; J gene: TRBJ1-2; V gene: TRBV30; CDR3 protein: CAWRGPGQNYGYTF; CDR3 DNA: TGTGCCTGGAGGGGACCGGGACAGAATTATGGCTACACCTTC
clone size: once; CDR3 length: 14; D gene: TRBD1; J gene: TRBJ1-2; V gene: TRBV28; CDR3 protein: CATTAGGDVYGYTF; CDR3 DNA: TGTGCCACTACTGCAGGGGGCGACGTCTATGGCTACACCTTC
clone size: .; CDR3 length: 15; D gene: .; J gene: TRBJ2-3; V gene: TRBV7-9; CDR3 protein: CASSSRQVATDTQYF; CDR3 DNA: TGTGCCAGCAGCTCGAGACAGGTGGCCACAGATACGCAGTATTTT
clone size: .; CDR3 length: 15; D gene: .; J gene: TRBJ1-2; V gene: TRBV5-4; CDR3 protein: CASSLMGLPFYGYTF; CDR3 DNA: TGTGCCAGCAGCTTGATGGGACTGCCGTTTTATGGCTACACCTTC
clone size: .; CDR3 length: 13; D gene: .; J gene: TRBJ2-7; V gene: TRBV4-2; CDR3 protein: CASSQDRTYEQYF; CDR3 DNA: TGTGCCAGCAGCCAAGACAGGACCTACGAGCAGTACTTC
clone size: .; CDR3 length: 13; D gene: .; J gene: TRBJ2-7; V gene: TRBV12-5; CDR3 protein: CASGLQDNYEQYF; CDR3 DNA: TGTGCTAGTGGTTTGCAGGACAACTACGAGCAGTACTTC
clone size: .; CDR3 length: 15; D gene: .; J gene: TRBJ2-3; V gene: TRBV7-9; CDR3 protein: CASSSYRRSTDTQYF; CDR3 DNA: TGTGCCAGCAGCTCCTACAGGAGAAGCACAGATACGCAGTATTTT
clone size: .; CDR3 length: 15; D gene: .; J gene: TRBJ2-2; V gene: TRBV5-1; CDR3 protein: CASSLGGANTGELFF; CDR3 DNA: TGCGCCAGCAGCTTGGGAGGAGCGAACACCGGGGAGCTGTTTTTT
clone size: .; CDR3 length: 15; D gene: TRBD1; J gene: TRBJ2-1; V gene: TRBV5-8; CDR3 protein: CASSFRQGARNEQFF; CDR3 DNA: TGTGCCAGCAGCTTCCGACAGGGGGCGCGAAATGAGCAGTTCTTC
clone size: .; CDR3 length: 15; D gene: .; J gene: TRBJ1-4; V gene: TRBV4-3; CDR3 protein: CASSHGGAANEKLFF; CDR3 DNA: TGCGCCAGCAGCCACGGGGGGGCTGCTAATGAAAAACTGTTTTTT
clone size: .; CDR3 length: 15; D gene: TRBD1; J gene: TRBJ2-7; V gene: TRBV6-5; CDR3 protein: CASSYDRDKSYEQYF; CDR3 DNA: TGTGCCAGCAGTTACGACAGGGACAAATCCTACGAGCAGTACTTC
clone size: .; CDR3 length: 15; D gene: .; J gene: TRBJ1-1; V gene: TRBV18; CDR3 protein: CASSPGRGSNTEAFF; CDR3 DNA: TGTGCCAGCTCACCTGGACGGGGCTCGAACACTGAAGCTTTCTTT
clone size: .; CDR3 length: 15; D gene: TRBD1; J gene: TRBJ1-2; V gene: TRBV7-9; CDR3 protein: CASSLRGQGQRGYTF; CDR3 DNA: TGTGCCAGCAGCCTAAGGGGGCAGGGGCAAAGGGGCTACACCTTC
clone size: .; CDR3 length: 14; D gene: TRBD2; J gene: TRBJ2-7; V gene: TRBV11-2; CDR3 protein: CASSESGSSYEQYF; CDR3 DNA: TGTGCCAGCAGCGAAAGCGGGAGTAGTTACGAGCAGTACTTC
clone size: .; CDR3 length: 13; D gene: TRBD1; J gene: TRBJ1-4; V gene: TRBV2; CDR3 protein: CASSLGQTEKLFF; CDR3 DNA: TGTGCCAGCAGCCTGGGACAGACGGAAAAACTGTTTTTT
clone size: .; CDR3 length: 13; D gene: .; J gene: TRBJ1-1; V gene: TRBV5-1; CDR3 protein: CASSLGVNTEAFF; CDR3 DNA: TGCGCCAGCAGCTTGGGAGTAAACACTGAAGCTTTCTTT
clone size: .; CDR3 length: 14; D gene: .; J gene: TRBJ2-1; V gene: TRBV30; CDR3 protein: CAWSSGNSYNEQFF; CDR3 DNA: TGTGCCTGGAGTAGTGGGAATTCCTACAATGAGCAGTTCTTC
clone size: .; CDR3 length: 16; D gene: TRBD1; J gene: TRBJ2-6; V gene: TRBV7-9; CDR3 protein: CASSSGQGTGANVLTF; CDR3 DNA: TGTGCCAGCAGCTCGGGACAGGGGACCGGGGCCAACGTCCTGACTTTC
clone size: once; CDR3 length: 16; D gene: .; J gene: TRBJ2-5; V gene: TRBV5-1; CDR3 protein: CASSLGPSGLWETQYF; CDR3 DNA: TGCGCCAGCAGCTTGGGACCAAGCGGGTTGTGGGAGACCCAGTACTTC
clone size: .; CDR3 length: 13; D gene: .; J gene: TRBJ2-2; V gene: TRBV2; CDR3 protein: CASKNERAGELFF; CDR3 DNA: TGTGCCAGCAAGAACGAGCGGGCCGGGGAGCTGTTTTTT
clone size: once; CDR3 length: 18; D gene: TRBD1; J gene: TRBJ1-1; V gene: TRBV6-1; CDR3 protein: CASSEAQFGQGFFTEAFF; CDR3 DNA: TGTGCCAGCAGTGAAGCGCAATTCGGACAGGGGTTTTTCACTGAAGCTTTCTTT
clone size: .; CDR3 length: 17; D gene: TRBD2; J gene: TRBJ2-5; V gene: TRBV6-1; CDR3 protein: CASSEVMRGGPGETQYF; CDR3 DNA: TGTGCCAGCAGTGAAGTTATGCGGGGGGGCCCTGGGGAGACCCAGTACTTC
clone size: .; CDR3 length: 15; D gene: TRBD2; J gene: TRBJ2-7; V gene: TRBV19; CDR3 protein: CASSIFSGSSYEQYF; CDR3 DNA: TGTGCCAGTAGTATTTTTAGCGGGAGCTCCTACGAGCAGTACTTC
clone size: .; CDR3 length: 12; D gene: .; J gene: TRBJ2-3; V gene: TRBV7-2; CDR3 protein: CASSTDWDTQYF; CDR3 DNA: TGTGCCAGCAGCACCGACTGGGATACGCAGTATTTT
clone size: .; CDR3 length: 16; D gene: .; J gene: TRBJ2-7; V gene: TRBV6-5; CDR3 protein: CASSYSRFKDFYEQYF; CDR3 DNA: TGTGCCAGCAGTTACTCAAGGTTCAAGGACTTCTACGAGCAGTACTTC
clone size: .; CDR3 length: 16; D gene: TRBD2; J gene: TRBJ2-1; V gene: TRBV4-2; CDR3 protein: CASSLPAGGPYNEQFF; CDR3 DNA: TGTGCCAGCAGCCTACCAGCGGGGGGCCCCTACAATGAGCAGTTCTTC
clone size: .; CDR3 length: 15; D gene: .; J gene: TRBJ2-7; V gene: TRBV18; CDR3 protein: CASSEGGAGAYEQYF; CDR3 DNA: TGTGCCAGCTCCGAGGGCGGGGCAGGGGCCTACGAGCAGTACTTC